Listed below are T cell receptor beta chains from one sample, sequenced in a study of graft-versus-host responses after intestinal transplantation. Only in-frame clones appear in the TCRdb table, and some are missing; sequencing was by immunoSEQ multiplex PCR. The sample lists more than 9,500 clones, about three quarters occurring once. Sample: PBMCs, taken 494 days after intestinal transplant. These receptors all stem from a human patient who received an intestinal transplant, so some T cells may come from the graft donor. Each CDR3 is given with its conserved first and last residue.

TRBJ1-1	TRBV14	CASSQISPGDTEAFF
TRBJ1-1	TRBV5-1	CASSRGGDTEAFF
TRBJ2-7	TRBV5-8	CASSHGYTYYEQYF
TRBJ1-4	TRBV7-6	CASSPPGANEKLFF
TRBJ2-1	TRBV6-1	CASSEAPWGASYNEQFF
TRBJ2-2	TRBV4-1	CASSPLVLAGDITGELFF
TRBJ2-7	TRBV19	CASSMSSGTYEQYF
TRBJ2-2	TRBV6-5	CASKGPANTGELFF
TRBJ1-4	TRBV10-1	CASSDFEGQEYEKLFF
TRBJ2-7	TRBV6-1	CATVKDRSSYEQYF
TRBJ1-5	TRBV19	CASSRTVVQPQHF
TRBJ2-7	TRBV6-1	CASSGLEQYF
TRBJ2-1	TRBV11-2	CASSLDWGLAGENEQFF
TRBJ2-1	TRBV7-7	CASSLGAGFEQFF
TRBJ2-5	TRBV27	CAAGRTGETQYF
TRBJ2-5	TRBV11-3	CASSLGAGVHQETQYF
TRBJ2-3	TRBV11-2	CASSHVRGGRTDTQYF
TRBJ2-7	TRBV4-1	CASSLGQGDYEQYF